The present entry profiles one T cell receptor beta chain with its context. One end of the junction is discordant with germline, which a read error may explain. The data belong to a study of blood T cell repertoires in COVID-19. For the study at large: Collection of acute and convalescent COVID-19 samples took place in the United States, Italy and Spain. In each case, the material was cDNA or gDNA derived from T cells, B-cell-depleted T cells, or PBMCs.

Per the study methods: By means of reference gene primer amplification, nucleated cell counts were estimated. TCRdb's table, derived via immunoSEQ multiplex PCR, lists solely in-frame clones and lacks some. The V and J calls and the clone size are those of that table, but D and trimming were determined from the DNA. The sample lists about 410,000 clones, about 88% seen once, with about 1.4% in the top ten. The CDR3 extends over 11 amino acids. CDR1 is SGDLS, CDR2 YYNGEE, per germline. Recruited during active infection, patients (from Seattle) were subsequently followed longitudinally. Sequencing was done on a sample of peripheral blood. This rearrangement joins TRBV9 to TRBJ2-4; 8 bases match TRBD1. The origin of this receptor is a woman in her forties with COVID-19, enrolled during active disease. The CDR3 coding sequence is TGTGCCAGCAGCGGGGGACAGGCGGTGTCCTTC. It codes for CASSGGQAVSF.